This paragraph reports one T cell receptor (beta chain). Methods used by the authors: Reference gene primer amplification yielded estimated nucleated cell counts. TCRdb's table, derived via immunoSEQ multiplex PCR, lists solely in-frame clones and lacks some. Clonal size and the V and J genes are those of that table, whereas D and trimming came from the DNA. The top ten clones hold roughly 3.2% of a sample with about 190,000 clones, approximately 88% of them seen once. The sample comes from a study of blood T cell repertoires in COVID-19. Study-wide background: T cells, B-cell-depleted T cells, or PBMCs supplied cDNA or gDNA.

The CDR3 runs 10 residues. Trimming pared 6 bases from V and 8 bases from J, leaving 10 bases between. Per the germline V gene, CDR1 is DFQATT and CDR2 is SNEGSKA (reference sequence). Donors in Cohort 3 counted as recovered after two negative PCRs, clearance, or symptom resolution. The source material was PBMCs or T cells enriched from blood (not recorded which). This sequence originates from a woman in her twenties or thirties who had recovered from COVID-19. The V and J genes are TRBV20-1 and TRBJ1-1; D possibly corresponds to TRBD1 (6 bases). The CDR3 protein is CSALGTEAFF. The CDR3 DNA sequence: TGCAGTGCCCTTGGGACAGAAGCTTTCTTT.